These 4 T cell receptor beta chains share one sample of origin, sequenced in a study of CD8 T cells in ankylosing spondylitis. TCRdb processed the 5' RACE reads anew with MiXCR; each CDR3 protein has one entry. In the table there are approximately 350,000 distinct CDR3 sequences, 14% to 15% of which are singletons. Sequences were obtained from blood, either unsorted or a sorted T cell fraction (not recorded which). These receptor sequences come from a male donor with ankylosing spondylitis or in good health (not recorded which).

This clonotype was observed a handful of times. The chain links TRBV7-9 to TRBJ2-5; D is perhaps TRBD2 (5 bases). V was shortened by 2 bases and J by 4 bases, with 8 bases between the two germline ends. This CDR3 contains 13 residues. Per the germline V gene, CDR1 is SEHNR and CDR2 is FQNEAQ (reference sequence). The CDR3 sequence: CASSLLLGETQYF. The CDR3 region has the DNA TGTGCCAGCAGCTTATTACTAGGAGAGACCCAGTACTTC.

The table lists this clonotype with many counts. The chain combines TRBV12-3 or TRBV12-4 with TRBJ2-7; D ambiguous. The V end was cut by 2 bases, the J end by 3 bases, with 8 bases between. CDR3 length: 13 amino acids. The CDR3: CASSLRPGYEQYF. As DNA, the CDR3 is TGTGCCAGCAGTTTACGACCAGGCTACGAGCAGTACTTC.

The gene calls are TRBV7-2 and TRBJ1-1, with no clear D. Trimming removed 6 bases from V and 5 bases from J, with 16 bases in between. The CDR3 is 14 residues long. Germline lookup yields CDR1 SGHTA and CDR2 FQGNSA. CDR3 sequence: CASRLSPAPTEAFF. In DNA, the CDR3 is TGTGCCAGCAGGCTCAGCCCAGCCCCGACTGAAGCTTTCTTT.

This clonotype was observed a few times. The chain is built from TRBV5-6 and TRBJ2-7; D uncertain. V was cut by 3 bases and J by 6 bases, with 10 bases left in between. CDR1 is SGHDT, CDR2 YYEEEE, per germline. The CDR3 loop spans 12 amino acids. The CDR3: CASSSPRLEQYF. The DNA of the CDR3 is TGTGCCAGCAGCTCCCCACGGCTCGAGCAGTACTTC.